Listed here are 20 T cell receptor beta chains from one sample, sequenced in a study of T cell repertoires in cytomegalovirus infection. TCRdb re-analysed the reads in MiXCR, keeping a single row per CDR3 protein. The data show over 55,000 distinct CDR3 sequences, with 20% to 25% seen just once and around 70% held by the top ten. These receptors have no identified antigens. Sequencing used CD8+ T cells from cultured PBMCs, obtained from culture after CMV antigen stimulation. The receptors here all came from a human donor in good health (CMV status not recorded). Some clones in this sample may be carry-over from other donors' samples.

The chain carries TRBV19 and TRBJ2-5, with TRBD1 as a possible D gene (6 bases). Germline loops: CDR1 LNHDA, CDR2 SQIVND (reference sequence). V lost 6 bases to trimming and J lost 4 bases, with 12 bases between them. The CDR3 runs 13 residues. In DNA form, the CDR3 reads TGTGCCAGTAGGAAAATAGGGGGAGAGACCCAGTACTTC. Translated, it gives CASRKIGGETQYF. The full variable domain, rest sourced from reference TRBV19 and TRBJ2-5, is DGGITQSPKYLFRKEGQNVTLSCEQNLNHDAMYWYRQDPGQGLRLIYYSQIVNDFQKGDIAEGYSVSREKKESFPLTVTSAQKNPTAFYLCASRKIGGETQYFGPGTRLLVL.

This chain joins TRBV27 and TRBJ1-5, with 11 bases that match TRBD1. Germline assignment: CDR1 MNHEY and CDR2 SMNVEV (reference sequence). This CDR3 region has 15 residues. J was trimmed by 6 bases and V by 7 bases; bases with no gene match: 8. CDR3 sequence reads: CASKDGQGASQPQHF. The CDR3 DNA follows: TGTGCCAGCAAAGACGGACAGGGGGCGAGTCAGCCCCAGCATTTT.

This clonotype was recorded a few times. The chain has TRBV7-2 and TRBJ2-7; no clear D. Trimming cost V 2 bases and J 6 bases, with 11 bases left between them. CDR1 SGHTA and CDR2 FQGNSA come from the germline V gene. The CDR3 contains 13 residues. CDR3 in amino acids: CASSLILGGEQYF. The CDR3 coding sequence is TGTGCCAGCAGCTTAATTCTTGGTGGCGAGCAGTACTTC.

This chain's CDR3 is CAISEAGTIETQYF. The CDR3 nucleotides are TGTGCCATCAGTGAGGCGGGGACGATAGAGACCCAGTACTTC. The rearrangement joins TRBV10-3 to TRBJ2-5, with a weak D call TRBD2 (6 bases). Trimming left V 2 bases short and J 4 bases short, with 11 bases between. Germline values: CDR1 ENHRY, CDR2 SYGVKD. The CDR3 consists of 14 residues.

The chain couples TRBV12-3 or TRBV12-4 to TRBJ1-3; a weak D match, TRBD1 (5 bases). The CDR3 length is 13 residues. Trimming left V 8 bases short and J 3 bases short, with 11 bases between. The CDR3 sequence: CASGGSRGNTIYF. Here the CDR3 DNA reads TGTGCCAGCGGGGGGAGCCGTGGAAACACCATATATTTT.

The table lists this clonotype with a few counts. V and J are TRBV7-9 and TRBJ2-3; D gene ambiguous. Per the germline V gene, CDR1 is SEHNR and CDR2 is FQNEAQ (reference sequence). The CDR3 has 16 amino acids. Trimming shortened V by 4 bases and J by 6 bases, and 20 bases separated the two germline ends. The CDR3 sequence: CASSSYPDQFRDTQYF. Written as DNA, the CDR3 is TGTGCCAGCAGCTCCTACCCAGACCAATTCAGGGATACGCAGTATTTT.

This clonotype was seen only a few times. The CDR3 DNA sequence: TGTGCCTGTCTATGGAGGTACGCTCACGAGCAGTACTTC. Translated: CACLWRYAHEQYF. This chain links TRBV30 with TRBJ2-7; the D gene is possibly TRBD2 (5 bases). CDR3 length: 13 amino acids. CDR1 and CDR2 from the germline V gene are GTSNPN and SVGIG (reference sequence). V gave up 6 bases and J gave up 5 bases, with 17 bases separating them.

The chain is built from TRBV7-2 and TRBJ1-6, with 9 bases matching TRBD1. The germline V gene has CDR1 SGHTA and CDR2 FQGNSA. The ends lost 1 base at V and 10 bases at J; junction bases unmatched: 5. The length of the CDR3 is 15 residues. CDR3 loop: CASSLGDRVMSPLHF. The CDR3 region has the DNA TGTGCCAGCAGCTTAGGGGACAGGGTAATGTCACCCCTCCACTTT. The whole variable domain, remainder taken from reference TRBV7-2 and TRBJ1-6, is GAGVSQSPSNKVTEKGKDVELRCDPISGHTALYWYRQSLGQGLEFLIYFQGNSAPDKSGLPSDRFSAERTGGSVSTLTIQRTQQEDSAVYLCASSLGDRVMSPLHFGNGTRLTVT.

The chain uses TRBV7-2 and TRBJ2-1; no definite D call. From germline, CDR1 is SGHTA and CDR2 FQGNSA. This CDR3 spans 13 amino acids. Trimming took off 0 bases at V and 7 bases at J, with 7 bases between the two ends. CDR3 nucleotides: TGTGCCAGCAGCTTAGCGCTAACAAATGAGCAGTTCTTC. It codes for CASSLALTNEQFF.

This chain uses TRBV6-1 with TRBJ1-4; D might be TRBD1 (6 bases). From germline, CDR1 is MNHNS and CDR2 SASEGT. This CDR3 is 14 amino acids long. Trimming pared 7 bases from V and 3 bases from J, leaving 12 bases between. Here the CDR3 reads CASIGKGANEKLFF. The CDR3 DNA sequence: TGTGCCAGCATAGGGAAGGGGGCTAATGAAAAACTGTTTTTT.

V is TRBV27 and J is TRBJ1-4; perhaps TRBD1 as D (6 bases). The CDR3 totals 16 residues. With 0 bases removed from V and 4 bases from J, the gap between germline ends came to 12 bases. Germline CDR1 reads MNHEY; CDR2 reads SMNVEV (reference sequence). The CDR3 DNA reads TGTGCCAGCAGTTTATCGACAGGAGGGTATAATGAAAAACTGTTTTTT. It is translated as CASSLSTGGYNEKLFF.

The chain carries TRBV6-2 or TRBV6-3 and TRBJ1-5; D is undetermined. Germline values: CDR1 MNHEY, CDR2 SVGEGT. CDR3 length: 16 residues. The V end was cut by 4 bases, the J end by 8 bases, with 21 bases between. The CDR3 region has the DNA TGTGCCAGCAGTTCACCGCTGTTAATGGATGAAAAGCCCCAGCATTTT. Translation gives CASSSPLLMDEKPQHF.

This clonotype was counted between two and nine times. V and J are TRBV7-2 and TRBJ2-3; a possible D gene is TRBD1 (6 bases). From germline, CDR1 is SGHTA and CDR2 FQGNSA. This CDR3 is 16 amino acids long. The V gene lost 1 base and the J gene lost 7 bases, with 18 bases spanning the gap. The CDR3 nucleotides are TGTGCCAGCAGCTTAGGGAGCAGGGGCTGGCCCTATACGCAGTATTTT. Its protein product is CASSLGSRGWPYTQYF.

This chain connects TRBV4-1 to TRBJ1-1; D perhaps matches TRBD1 (6 bases). Trimming cost V 3 bases and J 7 bases, with 15 bases left between them. CDR3 length: 14 residues. From germline, CDR1 is MGHRA and CDR2 YSYEKL. The CDR3 spells CASSHPGQQIEAFF. CDR3 bases: TGCGCCAGCAGCCACCCGGGACAACAGATTGAAGCTTTCTTT.

The chain couples TRBV27 to TRBJ2-5; the D gene is possibly TRBD2 (5 bases). The CDR3 length is 14 residues. V lost 3 bases and J 4 bases, leaving 12 bases between the germline ends. Germline values: CDR1 MNHEY, CDR2 SMNVEV (reference sequence). As DNA, the CDR3 is TGTGCCAGCAGTTTGAACCTCCGGGGAGAGACCCAGTACTTC. The encoded protein is CASSLNLRGETQYF.

This clonotype has more than one count but fewer than ten. The chain is built from TRBV12-3 or TRBV12-4 and TRBJ2-2; tentatively, D is TRBD2 (5 bases). The V gene lost 3 bases and the J gene lost 7 bases, with 12 bases spanning the gap. The CDR3 spans 14 residues. CDR3 loop: CASSFSGLGGELFF. CDR3 coding DNA: TGTGCCAGCAGTTTCTCGGGGTTGGGCGGGGAGCTGTTTTTT.

In DNA, the CDR3 is TGCGCCAGCAGCCAAGGAGCGGGGGCAGGGGAGCAGTTCTTC. This sequence encodes CASSQGAGAGEQFF. This chain uses TRBV4-3 with TRBJ2-1; 8 positions match TRBD2. V lost 1 base to trimming and J lost 10 bases; unmatched junction nucleotides: 6. The germline gives CDR1 LGHNA, CDR2 YSLEER. This CDR3 is built from 14 residues.

This clonotype was detected a few times. The chain recombines TRBV4-3 with TRBJ1-5, with 10 nucleotides matching TRBD1. CDR1 is LGHNA, CDR2 YSLEER, per germline. CDR3 length: 15 residues. With 1 base clipped from V and 7 bases from J, the junction kept 4 bases outside the gene matches. The CDR3: CASSQGQGQGQPQHF. Written as DNA, the CDR3 is TGCGCCAGCAGCCAAGGGCAGGGACAGGGGCAGCCCCAGCATTTT.

In this sample, this clonotype turned up a few times. The rearrangement links TRBV4-1 to TRBJ2-5; TRBD1 agrees at 7 bases. The end of the DNA aligns better with TRBJ2-7, so the J call may be wrong. CDR1 MGHRA and CDR2 YSYEKL come from the germline V gene. This CDR3 comprises 16 residues. Here the CDR3 DNA reads TGCGCCAGCAGCCAAGGACCGGACAGGTCGACCTACGAGCAGTACTTC. Protein product: CASSQGPDRSTYEQYF.

J is TRBJ2-3 and V is TRBV7-9, with 9 bases lining up with TRBD1. CDR3 length: 16 residues. In germline, CDR1 is SEHNR, CDR2 FQNEAQ (reference sequence). The V and J ends lost 5 bases and 5 bases, in that order; junction bases with no gene match: 11. CDR3 protein: CASSPRTGVDQDTQYF. The DNA for the CDR3 is TGTGCCAGCAGCCCGAGGACAGGGGTCGACCAAGATACGCAGTATTTT.